What follows is one T cell receptor (beta chain) and its context. Its antigen target is currently unknown. Base qualities are missing; no much larger clone stands one base away. Peripheral blood CD8+ and CD4+ T cells from healthy donors, Susac syndrome patients and multiple sclerosis patients were profiled using high-throughput TCR beta sequencing. Healthy donors were age- and sex-matched controls. Bulk CD8+ and CD4+ T cells were purified by magnetic negative isolation, while CD8+ TEMRA cells were enriched using FACS. Blood was collected in EDTA tubes and processed within 24 hours, with PBMCs isolated through density gradient centrifugation. PBMCs intended for TCR sequencing were frozen in liquid nitrogen and were later thawed in a 37 degrees C water bath. A purity of at least 90% was achieved for sorted or isolated CD4+, CD8+ and CD8+ TEMRA cells. RNA was extracted using the RNeasy kit, and roughly 0.5 to 1 microgram was reverse transcribed with random hexamers. TCR beta CDR3 regions were amplified with the immunoSEQ multiplex PCR assay covering 54 Vbeta and 13 Jbeta segments. To correct PCR amplification bias, a synthetic template baseline was used for both primer optimization and computational correction. On the authors' methods: Only productive sequences were kept, with reads annotated to V, D and J genes according to IMGT and analyzed in immunoSEQ Analyzer. To calculate clonality, Shannon entropy was normalized by log2 of the number of productive unique sequences and then subtracted from one. Public and private clones were assessed among the 100 most prevalent clones of each patient and control. Clones were defined as Susac-specific when absent from the healthy and MS cohorts, from fewer than 1,300 published viral clones and from other ImmuneACCESS disease sequences. Clones were called with MiXCR by TCRdb after fastp trimmed the public reads at Q25, and only in-frame beta chains were retained. Each entry merges the rows of one CDR3 protein and shows their most common DNA and genes. The V and J calls and clone size are TCRdb's, not the authors'. Here the sample has tens of thousands of distinct CDR3 sequences; approximately 93% occur a single time. 0.27% of the sample comes from the top ten.

This sample is drawn from a study of CD8 T cells in Susac syndrome (dated by TCRdb to between 2018 and 2020). Notes on the research overall: Whether CD8+ T cell activation and differentiation in Susac syndrome was antigen driven was tested using repertoire sequencing. CD8+ T cell repertoire clonality was compared between approximately 12 healthy donors, roughly 14 Susac syndrome patients and roughly 15 multiple sclerosis patients. Study-level results and caveats: The number of individuals in the TCR sequencing and HLA analysis was recognized as being relatively small.

The CDR3 measures 15 amino acids from cysteine to phenylalanine. Only the CDR3 DNA stays, 45 bases, in frame from base 1. Between the V and J ends, shortened by 3 bases and 3 bases respectively, the junction contains 14 bases. CDR1 is given as SEHNR and CDR2 as FQNEAQ, both from the germline V gene (reference sequence). This TCR came from a human donor in good health. The chain joins TRBV7-9 to TRBJ2-5; the D match is possibly TRBD1 or TRBD2, with 6 bases aligned in each. Input material: CD8+ T cells from PBMCs. The sequence in DNA is TGTGCCAGCAGCTTTCCATTCGGGGGCGAAGAGACCCAGTACTTC. Its protein reads: CASSFPFGGEETQYF.